This TCR beta chain derives from a study of graft-versus-host responses after intestinal transplantation. Study-wide context: Recipients underwent multivisceral, liver-intestinal, or isolated intestinal transplants. Every recipient had anti-thymocyte globulin induction and approximately three years of tacrolimus plus steroids. Points from the study as a whole: GvH clones were identified in recipient marrow, with some first appearing in ileum or blood. Graft-donor T cell macrochimerism coincided with high graft-versus-host to host-versus-graft clonal ratios in allografts.

As regards this clone: As yet, its antigen is unknown.

Assay used: immunoSEQ multiplex PCR; TCRdb lists only in-frame clones, some missing. The table records tens of thousands of clones, 90% to 95% of them present only once. The CDR3 consists of 13 residues. Trimming cost V 4 bases and J 6 bases, with 16 bases left between them. Germline V gives CDR1 GTSNPN, CDR2 SVGIG (reference sequence). The sample consisted of PBMCs, taken around 70 days after intestinal transplant. The source is a human patient who received an intestinal transplant, so some T cells may come from the graft donor. The genes are TRBV30 and TRBJ2-7; D possibly corresponds to TRBD2 (5 bases). The DNA for the CDR3 is TGTGCCTGGAACCCGGGATGGACGAGCGAGCAGTACTTC. Protein: CAWNPGWTSEQYF.